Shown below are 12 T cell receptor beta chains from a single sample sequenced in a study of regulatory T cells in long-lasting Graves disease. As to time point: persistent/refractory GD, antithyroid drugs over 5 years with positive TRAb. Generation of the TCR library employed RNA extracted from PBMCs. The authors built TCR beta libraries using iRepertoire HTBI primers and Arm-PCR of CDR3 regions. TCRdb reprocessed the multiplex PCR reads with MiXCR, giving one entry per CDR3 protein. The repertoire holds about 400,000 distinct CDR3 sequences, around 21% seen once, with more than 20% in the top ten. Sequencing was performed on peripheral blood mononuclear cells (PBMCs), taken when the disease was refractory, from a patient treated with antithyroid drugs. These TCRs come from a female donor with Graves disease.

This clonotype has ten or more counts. The CDR3 DNA reads TGTGCCAGCAGCCAAACAGGGGATGAAGCTTTCTTT. It translates to CASSQTGDEAFF. The rearrangement links TRBV7-2 to TRBJ1-1; TRBD1 aligns across 7 bases. Germline V gene sequence: CDR1 SGHTA, CDR2 FQGNSA. The CDR3 is 12 residues long. With V trimmed by 5 bases and J by 7 bases, 4 bases remained unmatched. The full variable domain, rest sourced from reference TRBV7-2 and TRBJ1-1, is GAGVSQSPSNKVTEKGKDVELRCDPISGHTALYWYRQSLGQGLEFLIYFQGNSAPDKSGLPSDRFSAERTGGSVSTLTIQRTQQEDSAVYLCASSQTGDEAFFGQGTRLTVV.

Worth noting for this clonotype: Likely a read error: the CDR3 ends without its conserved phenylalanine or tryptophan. The CDR3 protein is CASSLDWPEIYEQYL. For the CDR3, the DNA is TGTGCCAGCAGCTTGGATTGGCCAGAAATCTACGAGCAGTACCTC. This chain joins TRBV5-5 and TRBJ2-7, with D uncertain. V shed 0 bases and J shed 3 bases, with 13 bases lying between them. Per germline, CDR1 SGHKS and CDR2 YYEKEE (reference sequence). There are 15 residues in the CDR3.

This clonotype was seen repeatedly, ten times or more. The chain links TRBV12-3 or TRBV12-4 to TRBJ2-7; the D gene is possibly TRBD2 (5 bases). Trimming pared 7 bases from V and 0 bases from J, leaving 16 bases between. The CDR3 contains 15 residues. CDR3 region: CASNTSGPISYEQYF. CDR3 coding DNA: TGTGCCAGCAATACGAGCGGCCCCATCTCCTACGAGCAGTACTTC.

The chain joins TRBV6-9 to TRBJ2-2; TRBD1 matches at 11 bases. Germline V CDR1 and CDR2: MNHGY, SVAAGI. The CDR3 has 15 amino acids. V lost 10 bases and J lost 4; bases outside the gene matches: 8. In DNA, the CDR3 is TGTGCCACGGAAGGGACAGGGGGGATCACCGGGGAGCTGTTTTTT. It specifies CATEGTGGITGELFF.

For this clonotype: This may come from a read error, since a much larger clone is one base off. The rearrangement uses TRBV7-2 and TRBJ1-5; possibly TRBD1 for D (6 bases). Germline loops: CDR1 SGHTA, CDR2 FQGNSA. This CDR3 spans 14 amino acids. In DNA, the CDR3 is TGTGCCAGCGGCTTAGTCCAGGGGAATCAGCCCCAGCATTTT. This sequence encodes CASGLVQGNQPQHF.

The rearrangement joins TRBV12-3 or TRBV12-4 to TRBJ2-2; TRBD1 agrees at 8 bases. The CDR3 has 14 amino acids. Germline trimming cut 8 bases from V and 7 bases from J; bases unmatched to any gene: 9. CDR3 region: CASAIGQGFGELFF. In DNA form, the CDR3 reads TGTGCCAGCGCCATAGGACAGGGATTCGGGGAGCTGTTTTTT.

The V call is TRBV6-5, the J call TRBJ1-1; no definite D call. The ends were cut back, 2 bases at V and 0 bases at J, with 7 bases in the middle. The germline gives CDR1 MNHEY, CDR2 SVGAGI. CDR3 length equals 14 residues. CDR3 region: CASSYPGLNTEAFF. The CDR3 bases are TGTGCCAGCAGTTACCCGGGATTGAACACTGAAGCTTTCTTT.

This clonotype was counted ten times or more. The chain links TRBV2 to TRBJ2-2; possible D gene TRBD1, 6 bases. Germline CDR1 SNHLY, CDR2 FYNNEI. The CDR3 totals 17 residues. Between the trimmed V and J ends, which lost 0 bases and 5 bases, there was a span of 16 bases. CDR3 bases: TGTGCCAGCAGTGAAGCGCGGCTACAGGGTAGTACCGGGGAGCTGTTTTTT. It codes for CASSEARLQGSTGELFF.

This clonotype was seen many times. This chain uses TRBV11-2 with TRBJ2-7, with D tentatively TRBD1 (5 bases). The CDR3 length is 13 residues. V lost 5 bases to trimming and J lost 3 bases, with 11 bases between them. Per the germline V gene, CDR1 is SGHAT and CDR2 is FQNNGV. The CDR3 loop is CASSNRQIYEQYF. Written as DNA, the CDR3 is TGTGCCAGCAGCAACAGACAGATCTACGAGCAGTACTTC.

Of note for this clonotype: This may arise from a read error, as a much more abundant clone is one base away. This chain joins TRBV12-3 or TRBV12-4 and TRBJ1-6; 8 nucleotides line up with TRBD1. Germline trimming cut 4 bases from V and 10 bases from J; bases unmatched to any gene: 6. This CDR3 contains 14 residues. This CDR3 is CASSSGTGTSPLHF. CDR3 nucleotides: TGTGCCAGCAGTTCGGGGACAGGTACCTCACCCCTCCACTTT.

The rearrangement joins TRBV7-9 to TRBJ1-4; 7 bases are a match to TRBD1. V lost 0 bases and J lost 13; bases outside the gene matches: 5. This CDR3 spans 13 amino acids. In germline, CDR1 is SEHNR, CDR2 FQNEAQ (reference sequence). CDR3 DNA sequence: TGTGCCAGCAGCTTAGCCGACAGGGAAGGACTGTTTTTT. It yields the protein CASSLADREGLFF.

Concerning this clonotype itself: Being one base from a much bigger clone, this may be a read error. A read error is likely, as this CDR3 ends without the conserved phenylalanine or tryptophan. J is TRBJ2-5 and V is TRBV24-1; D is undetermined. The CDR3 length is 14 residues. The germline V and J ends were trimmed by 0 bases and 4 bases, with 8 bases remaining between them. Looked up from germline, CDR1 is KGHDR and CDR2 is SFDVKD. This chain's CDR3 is CATSDLDEGETQYY. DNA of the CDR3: TGTGCCACCAGTGATTTGGACGAAGGAGAGACCCAGTACTAC.